The clone carrying this T cell receptor (beta chain) appeared once. Its antigen is not identified. This record belongs to a study of yellow fever vaccine responses in identical twins. Study-wide findings and caveats: Twins reportedly showed a vaccine T cell response that seemed partly convergent and partly personalized.

With 0 bases clipped from V and 2 bases from J, the junction kept 2 bases outside the gene matches. Germline V gene data show CDR1 as SGHRS and CDR2 as YFSETQ. The CDR3 runs 14 residues. TCRdb called the RT-PCR reads again in MiXCR, with one record for every CDR3 protein. The sample includes some 780 distinct CDR3 sequences, 85% to 95% seen only once; the top ten take approximately 4%. The sequence was obtained from a woman between 18 and 29 years old who received the yellow fever vaccine. The source was T cells from blood (PBMCs), unsorted or a sorted subset (not recorded which), collected before or after yellow fever vaccination (not recorded which). The V gene is TRBV5-1, the J gene TRBJ2-7, with 7 bases fitting TRBD1. The CDR3 reads CASSLEGQTYEQYF. DNA of the CDR3: TGCGCCAGCAGCTTGGAGGGACAGACCTACGAGCAGTACTTC.